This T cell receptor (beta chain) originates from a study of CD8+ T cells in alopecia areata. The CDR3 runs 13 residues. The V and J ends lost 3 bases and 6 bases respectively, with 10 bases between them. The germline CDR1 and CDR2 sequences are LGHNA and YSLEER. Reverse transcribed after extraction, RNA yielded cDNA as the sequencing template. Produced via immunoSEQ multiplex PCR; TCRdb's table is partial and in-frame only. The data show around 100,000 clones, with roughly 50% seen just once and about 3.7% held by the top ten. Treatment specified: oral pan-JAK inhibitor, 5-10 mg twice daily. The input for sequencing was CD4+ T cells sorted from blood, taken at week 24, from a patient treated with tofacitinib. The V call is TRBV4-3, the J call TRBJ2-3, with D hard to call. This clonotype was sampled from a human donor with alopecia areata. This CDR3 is CASSQPHSDTQYF. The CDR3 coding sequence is TGCGCCAGCAGCCAGCCCCATTCCGATACGCAGTATTTT.